This T cell receptor beta chain appears in the sequencing data of a study of cytomegalovirus exposure and HLA in healthy donors. Findings of the study overall: TCR beta sequences reportedly predicted the HLA-A and HLA-B alleles of most subjects accurately. Most TCR sequences showed up rarely, but some public TCRs showed up in many donors.

This CDR3 contains 14 residues. Germline V gene sequence: CDR1 SGHRS, CDR2 YFSETQ. J gave up 1 base and V 1 base, and 1 base lay outside the gene matches. PCR amplification relied on 60 Vbeta primers (plus 13 Jbeta primers). Only in-frame clones appear in the TCRdb table, and some are missing; sequencing was by immunoSEQ multiplex PCR. Among 150,000 or so clones listed, about 75% were seen once. As for this clone: Its antigen is as yet unknown.

The V call is TRBV5-1, the J call TRBJ2-5; 7 nucleotides align to TRBD2. The receptor comes from a female donor in good health and CMV-seronegative. The sample was PBMCs. CDR3 residues: CASSLPSGQETQYF. CDR3 in DNA: TGCGCCAGCAGCTTGCCTAGCGGCCAAGAGACCCAGTACTTC.